What follows are 14 T cell receptor beta chains derived from one specimen sequenced in a study of OX40 agonist ivuxolimab in advanced cancers. Sequencing used immunoSEQ multiplex PCR; TCRdb keeps in-frame clones, though not all of them. The table lists about 81,000 clones, approximately 79% of them singletons, with approximately 7% in the top ten. The specimen was CD4+ or CD8+ T cells sorted from blood, collected in a trial of the OX40 agonist ivuxolimab. These receptors originate from an adult with an advanced solid tumor such as melanoma, head and neck, liver or kidney cancer.

J is TRBJ2-7 and V is TRBV18; TRBD2 agrees at 13 bases. Germline CDR1 is KGHSH and CDR2 is LQKENI. This CDR3 spans 15 amino acids. Trimming cost V 5 bases and J 5 bases; bases outside gene matches: 6. This CDR3 is CASSYGLAGEHEQYF. CDR3 nucleotides: TGTGCCAGCTCATACGGACTAGCGGGAGAGCACGAGCAGTACTTC.

V gene TRBV9 combines with J gene TRBJ2-1; D is perhaps TRBD2 (5 bases). Germline-derived CDR1 and CDR2 are SGDLS and YYNGEE. The CDR3 extends over 17 amino acids. The V gene lost 3 bases and the J gene lost 0 bases, with 16 bases spanning the gap. The CDR3 here is CASSEEKRSSSYNEQFF. CDR3 bases: TGTGCCAGCAGCGAGGAGAAGCGGAGTAGCTCCTACAATGAGCAGTTCTTC.

This clone was detected once. V gene TRBV7-8 combines with J gene TRBJ2-3, with D possibly matching TRBD2 (5 bases). Trimming shortened V by 3 bases and J by 6 bases, and 10 bases separated the two germline ends. This CDR3 spans 13 amino acids. CDR1 and CDR2 (germline): SGHVS, FQNEAQ. DNA of the CDR3: TGTGCCAGCAGCTTGGGAGCCGAGGATACGCAGTATTTT. Translating gives CASSLGAEDTQYF.

This chain joins TRBV9 and TRBJ2-1; 7 nucleotides agree with TRBD2. The CDR3 is made up of 15 amino acids. With V trimmed by 3 bases and J by 8 bases, 11 bases remained unmatched. From germline, CDR1 is SGDLS and CDR2 YYNGEE. CDR3 protein: CASSGLAGLRDEQFF. In nucleotides, the CDR3 is TGTGCCAGCAGCGGACTAGCCGGATTAAGGGATGAGCAGTTCTTC.

This chain connects TRBV28 to TRBJ1-1; 9 bases are shared with TRBD1. The germline V gene has CDR1 MDHEN and CDR2 SYDVKM. This CDR3 has 17 residues. Trimming cost V 2 bases and J 0 bases; bases outside gene matches: 7. For the CDR3, the DNA is TGTGCCAGCAGTTTAGGGACAGGGCCACCCCTGAACACTGAAGCTTTCTTT. Amino acid sequence: CASSLGTGPPLNTEAFF.

The chain employs TRBV18 and TRBJ1-1; TRBD1 agrees at 10 bases. CDR1 and CDR2 (germline): KGHSH, LQKENI. The CDR3 is 14 amino acids. V shed 2 bases, J shed 6 bases, and the junction held 3 bases outside the gene matches. Here the CDR3 DNA reads TGTGCCAGCTCACCAGTGACAGGGGGCGCTGAAGCTTTCTTT. Translation: CASSPVTGGAEAFF.

The rearrangement joins TRBV28 to TRBJ2-5; 12 positions agree with TRBD2. Per germline, CDR1 MDHEN and CDR2 SYDVKM. The CDR3 totals 15 residues. With V trimmed by 2 bases and J by 7 bases, 5 bases remained unmatched. The CDR3: CASSLRLAGVGTQYF. Here the CDR3 DNA reads TGTGCCAGCAGTTTAAGACTAGCGGGAGTGGGGACCCAGTACTTC.

The V gene is TRBV4-1, the J gene TRBJ2-2; 7 nucleotides agree with TRBD2. V shed 5 bases and J 1 base; nucleotides not matched to a gene: 7. Germline V CDR1 and CDR2: MGHRA, YSYEKL. This CDR3 contains 16 residues. The CDR3 DNA is TGCGCCAGCAGCTCAGGAGGCGGGGGGAACACCGGGGAGCTGTTTTTT. Translated: CASSSGGGGNTGELFF.

The CDR3 bases are TGCGCCAGCAGCGGACTAGCGGGGGCCAATGAGCAGTTCTTC. This sequence encodes CASSGLAGANEQFF. This chain joins TRBV4-1 and TRBJ2-1, with 13 bases aligning to TRBD2. The CDR3 has 14 amino acids. J gave up 6 bases and V 5 bases, and 1 base lay outside the gene matches. Germline V gene sequence: CDR1 MGHRA, CDR2 YSYEKL.

The chain combines TRBV5-1 with TRBJ2-3; D uncertain. V was pared by 0 bases and J by 9 bases, with 14 bases between. The germline V gene has CDR1 SGHRS and CDR2 YFSETQ. The CDR3 extends over 14 amino acids. This chain's CDR3 is CASSLASPSETQYF. The CDR3 DNA follows: TGCGCCAGCAGCTTGGCCAGTCCGTCCGAGACGCAGTATTTT.

The chain couples TRBV5-1 to TRBJ1-2; a weak D match, TRBD1 (5 bases). Trimming pared 0 bases from V and 7 bases from J, leaving 10 bases between. Germline CDR1 and CDR2: SGHRS and YFSETQ. The CDR3 is 13 amino acids. The CDR3 DNA follows: TGCGCCAGCAGCTTGGGGGACTTTGTTGGCTACACCTTC. Translating it yields CASSLGDFVGYTF.

The genes are TRBV10-3 and TRBJ1-1, with a tentative D call TRBD1 (6 bases). Trimming took off 4 bases at V and 2 bases at J, with 8 bases between the two ends. The CDR3 is 13 amino acids. CDR1 is ENHRY, CDR2 SYGVKD, per germline. CDR3 DNA sequence: TGTGCCATCAGTGTGGGGACAAACACTGAAGCTTTCTTT. Protein product: CAISVGTNTEAFF.

This clone was counted a single time. The genes are TRBV6-1 and TRBJ1-1, with 10 bases fitting TRBD1. Trimming cost V 5 bases and J 7 bases; bases outside gene matches: 10. This CDR3 contains 15 residues. Germline lookup yields CDR1 MNHNS and CDR2 SASEGT. CDR3 nucleotide sequence: TGTGCCAGCAGTATTCCGACAGGGGGCTTTGGTGAAGCTTTCTTT. It translates to CASSIPTGGFGEAFF.

This clone was observed once. The chain has TRBV6-5 and TRBJ2-3, with 7 bases aligning to TRBD2. Trimming removed 0 bases from V and 3 bases from J; junction bases left unmatched: 6. CDR1 is MNHEY, CDR2 SVGAGI, per germline. There are 16 residues in the CDR3. The CDR3 here is CASSYSGGSRTDTQYF. CDR3 bases: TGTGCCAGCAGTTACTCTGGCGGGAGTAGGACAGATACGCAGTATTTT.